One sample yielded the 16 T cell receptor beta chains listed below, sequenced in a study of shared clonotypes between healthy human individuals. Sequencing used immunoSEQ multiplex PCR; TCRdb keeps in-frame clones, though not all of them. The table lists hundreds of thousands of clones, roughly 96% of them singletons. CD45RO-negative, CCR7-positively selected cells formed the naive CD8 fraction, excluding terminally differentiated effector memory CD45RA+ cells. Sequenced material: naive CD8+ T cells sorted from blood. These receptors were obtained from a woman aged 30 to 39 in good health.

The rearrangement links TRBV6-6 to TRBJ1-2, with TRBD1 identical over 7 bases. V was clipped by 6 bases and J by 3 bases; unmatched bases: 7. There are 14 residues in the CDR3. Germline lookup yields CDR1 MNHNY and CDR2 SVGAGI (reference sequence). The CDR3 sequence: CASSPQGVHYGYTF. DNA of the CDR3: TGTGCCAGCAGCCCCCAGGGGGTGCACTATGGCTACACCTTC.

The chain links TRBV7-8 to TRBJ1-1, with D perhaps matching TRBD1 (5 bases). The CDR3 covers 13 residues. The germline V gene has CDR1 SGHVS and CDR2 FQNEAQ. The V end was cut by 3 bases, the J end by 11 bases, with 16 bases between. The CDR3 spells CASSFLDTPEAFF. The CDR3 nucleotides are TGTGCCAGCAGCTTTTTGGACACCCCAGAGGCTTTCTTT.

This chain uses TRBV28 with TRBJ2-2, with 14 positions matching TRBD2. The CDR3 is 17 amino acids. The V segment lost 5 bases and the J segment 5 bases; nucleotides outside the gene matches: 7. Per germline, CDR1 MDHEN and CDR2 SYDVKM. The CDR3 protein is CASSLTSGRARTGELFF. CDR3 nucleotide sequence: TGTGCCAGCAGTCTGACTAGCGGGAGGGCCCGGACCGGGGAGCTGTTTTTT.

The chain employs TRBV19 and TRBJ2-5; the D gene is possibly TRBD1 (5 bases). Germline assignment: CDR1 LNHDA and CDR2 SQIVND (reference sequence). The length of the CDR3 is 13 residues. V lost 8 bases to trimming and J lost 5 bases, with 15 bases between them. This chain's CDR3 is CASQRTPSETQYF. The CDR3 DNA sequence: TGTGCCAGTCAACGGACACCTTCGGAGACCCAGTACTTC.

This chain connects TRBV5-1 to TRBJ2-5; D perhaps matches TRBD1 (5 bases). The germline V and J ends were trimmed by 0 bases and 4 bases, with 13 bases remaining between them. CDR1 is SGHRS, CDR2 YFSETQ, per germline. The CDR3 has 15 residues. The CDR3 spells CASSLGQGPLETQYF. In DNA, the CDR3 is TGCGCCAGCAGCTTGGGTCAGGGCCCCCTAGAGACCCAGTACTTC.

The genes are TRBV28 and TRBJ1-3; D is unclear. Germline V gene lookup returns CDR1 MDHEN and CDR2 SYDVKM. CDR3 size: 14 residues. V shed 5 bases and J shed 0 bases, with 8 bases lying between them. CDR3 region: CASSQKSSGNTIYF. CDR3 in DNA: TGTGCCAGCAGTCAGAAGAGCTCTGGAAACACCATATATTTT.

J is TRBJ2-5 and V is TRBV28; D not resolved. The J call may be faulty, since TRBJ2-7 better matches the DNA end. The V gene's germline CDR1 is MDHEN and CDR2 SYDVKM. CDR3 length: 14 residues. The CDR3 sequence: CASSFRLPGYEQYF. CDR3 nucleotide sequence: TGTGCCAGCAGTTTTAGGCTTCCGGGCTACGAGCAGTACTTC.

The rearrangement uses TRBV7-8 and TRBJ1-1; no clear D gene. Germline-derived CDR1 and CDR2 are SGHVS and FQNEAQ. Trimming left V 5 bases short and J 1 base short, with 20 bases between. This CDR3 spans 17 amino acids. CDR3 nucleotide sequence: TGTGCCAGCAGCCCTCGTATGGGCCTAAAGGGGAACACTGAAGCTTTCTTT. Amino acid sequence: CASSPRMGLKGNTEAFF. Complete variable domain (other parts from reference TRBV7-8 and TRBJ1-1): GAGVSQSPRYKVAKRGQDVALRCDPISGHVSLFWYQQALGQGPEFLTYFQNEAQLDKSGLPSDRFFAERPEGSVSTLKIQRTQQEDSAVYLCASSPRMGLKGNTEAFFGQGTRLTVV.

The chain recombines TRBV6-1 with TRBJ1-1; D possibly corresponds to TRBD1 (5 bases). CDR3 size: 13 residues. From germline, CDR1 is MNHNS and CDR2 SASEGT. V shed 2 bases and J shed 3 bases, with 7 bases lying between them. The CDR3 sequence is CASSESGDTEAFF. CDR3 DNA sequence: TGTGCCAGCAGTGAATCGGGGGACACTGAAGCTTTCTTT.

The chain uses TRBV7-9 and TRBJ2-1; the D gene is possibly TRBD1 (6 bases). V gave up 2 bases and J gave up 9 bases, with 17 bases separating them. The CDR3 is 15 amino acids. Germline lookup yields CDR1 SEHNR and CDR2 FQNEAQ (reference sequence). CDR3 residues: CASSLSPDQGCEQFF. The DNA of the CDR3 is TGTGCCAGCAGCTTATCCCCCGACCAGGGGTGTGAGCAGTTCTTC.

CDR3 nucleotides: TGTGCCAGCACTTGGACGGGGGGCACAGATACGCAGTATTTT. Translating gives CASTWTGGTDTQYF. The V call is TRBV27, the J call TRBJ2-3, with a possible D match to TRBD2 (6 bases). The V gene lost 7 bases and the J gene lost 1 base, with 12 bases spanning the gap. CDR3 size: 14 residues. Germline V gene data show CDR1 as MNHEY and CDR2 as SMNVEV (reference sequence).

The CDR3 here is CASSLGQYEQYF. Written as DNA, the CDR3 is TGTGCCAGCAGCTTGGGGCAGTACGAGCAGTACTTC. V and J are TRBV5-4 and TRBJ2-7; D is unclear. Trimming removed 0 bases from V and 4 bases from J, with 5 bases in between. The CDR3 contains 12 residues. Germline lookup yields CDR1 SGHNT and CDR2 YYREEE (reference sequence).

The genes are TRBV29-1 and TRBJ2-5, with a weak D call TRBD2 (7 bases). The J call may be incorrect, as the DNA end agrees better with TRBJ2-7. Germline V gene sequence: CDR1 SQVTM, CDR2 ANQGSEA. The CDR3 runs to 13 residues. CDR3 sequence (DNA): TGCAGCGTTGAGGGGGGGACAAACTACGAGCAGTACTTC. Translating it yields CSVEGGTNYEQYF.

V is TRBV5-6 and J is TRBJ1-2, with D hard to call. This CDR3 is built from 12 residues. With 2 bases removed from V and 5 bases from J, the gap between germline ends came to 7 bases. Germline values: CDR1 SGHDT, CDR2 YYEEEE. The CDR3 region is CASSFPGYGYTF. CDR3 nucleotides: TGTGCCAGCAGCTTTCCGGGGTATGGCTACACCTTC.

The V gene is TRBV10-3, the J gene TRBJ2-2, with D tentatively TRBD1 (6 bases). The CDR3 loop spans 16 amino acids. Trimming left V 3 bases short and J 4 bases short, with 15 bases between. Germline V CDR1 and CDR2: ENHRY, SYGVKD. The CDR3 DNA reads TGTGCCATCAGTGATCGACAGGAAAGGAGCACCGGGGAGCTGTTTTTT. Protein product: CAISDRQERSTGELFF.

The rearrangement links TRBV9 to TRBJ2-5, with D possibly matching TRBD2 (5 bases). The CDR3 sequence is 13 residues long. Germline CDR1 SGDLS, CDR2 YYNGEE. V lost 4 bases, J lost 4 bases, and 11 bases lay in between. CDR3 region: CASSPDGVETQYF. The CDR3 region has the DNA TGTGCCAGCAGCCCCGACGGGGTAGAGACCCAGTACTTC.